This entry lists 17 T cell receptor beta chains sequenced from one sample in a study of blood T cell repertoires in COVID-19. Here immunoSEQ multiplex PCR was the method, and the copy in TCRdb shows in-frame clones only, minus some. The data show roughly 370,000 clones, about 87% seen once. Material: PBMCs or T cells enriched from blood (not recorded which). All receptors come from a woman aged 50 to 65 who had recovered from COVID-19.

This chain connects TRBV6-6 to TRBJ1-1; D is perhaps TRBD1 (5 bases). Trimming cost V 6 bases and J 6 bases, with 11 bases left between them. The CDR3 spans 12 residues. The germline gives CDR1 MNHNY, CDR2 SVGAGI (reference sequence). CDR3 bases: TGTGCCAGCAGCCGGGGGTTGGCTGAAGCTTTCTTT. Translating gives CASSRGLAEAFF.

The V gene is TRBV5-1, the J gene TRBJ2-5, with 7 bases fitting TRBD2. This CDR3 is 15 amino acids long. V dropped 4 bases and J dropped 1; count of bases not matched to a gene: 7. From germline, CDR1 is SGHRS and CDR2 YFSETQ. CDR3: CASSVTGGGQETQYF. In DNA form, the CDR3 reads TGCGCCAGCAGCGTAACGGGGGGAGGCCAAGAGACCCAGTACTTC.

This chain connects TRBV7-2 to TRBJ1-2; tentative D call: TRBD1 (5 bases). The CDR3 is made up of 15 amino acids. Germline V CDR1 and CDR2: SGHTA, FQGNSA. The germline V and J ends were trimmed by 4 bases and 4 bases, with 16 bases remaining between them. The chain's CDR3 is CASSSQPGVGYGYTF. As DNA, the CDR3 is TGTGCCAGCAGCTCTCAGCCGGGGGTAGGCTATGGCTACACCTTC.

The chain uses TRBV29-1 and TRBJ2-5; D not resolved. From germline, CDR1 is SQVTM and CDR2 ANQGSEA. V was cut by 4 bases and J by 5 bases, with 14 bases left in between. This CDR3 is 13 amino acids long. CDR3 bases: TGCAGCGTTGTTCGCCAGGCCGATGAGACCCAGTACTTC. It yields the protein CSVVRQADETQYF.

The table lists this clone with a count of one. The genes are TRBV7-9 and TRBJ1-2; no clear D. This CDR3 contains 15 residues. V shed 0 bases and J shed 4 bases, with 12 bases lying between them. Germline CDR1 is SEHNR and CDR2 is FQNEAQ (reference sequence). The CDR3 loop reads CASSLAPDPSYGYTF. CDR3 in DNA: TGTGCCAGCAGCTTAGCGCCCGACCCTAGCTATGGCTACACCTTC.

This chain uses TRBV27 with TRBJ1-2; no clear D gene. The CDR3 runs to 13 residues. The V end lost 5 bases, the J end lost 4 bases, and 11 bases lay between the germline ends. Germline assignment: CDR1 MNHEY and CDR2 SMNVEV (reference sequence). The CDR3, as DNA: TGTGCCAGCAGTAACAGTCTTATCTATGGCTACACCTTC. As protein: CASSNSLIYGYTF.

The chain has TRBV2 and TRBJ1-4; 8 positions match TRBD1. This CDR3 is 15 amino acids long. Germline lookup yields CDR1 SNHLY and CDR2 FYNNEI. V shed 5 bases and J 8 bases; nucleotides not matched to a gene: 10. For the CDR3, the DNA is TGTGCCAGCAGTAAGCTGACAGGGGCAACGGAAAAACTGTTTTTT. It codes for CASSKLTGATEKLFF.

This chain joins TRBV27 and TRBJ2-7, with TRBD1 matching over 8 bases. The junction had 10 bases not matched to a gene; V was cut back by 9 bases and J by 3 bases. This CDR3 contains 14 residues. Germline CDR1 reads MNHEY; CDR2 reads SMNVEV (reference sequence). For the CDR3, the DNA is TGTGCCAGTTCCTTCGACAGGGGAGTCTACGAGCAGTACTTC. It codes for CASSFDRGVYEQYF.

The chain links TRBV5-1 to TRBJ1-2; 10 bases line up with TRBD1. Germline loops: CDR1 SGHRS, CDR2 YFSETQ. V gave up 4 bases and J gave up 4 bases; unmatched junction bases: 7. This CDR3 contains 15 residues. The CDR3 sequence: CASSPDRGRAYGYTF. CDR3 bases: TGCGCCAGCAGCCCCGACAGGGGGCGCGCCTATGGCTACACCTTC.

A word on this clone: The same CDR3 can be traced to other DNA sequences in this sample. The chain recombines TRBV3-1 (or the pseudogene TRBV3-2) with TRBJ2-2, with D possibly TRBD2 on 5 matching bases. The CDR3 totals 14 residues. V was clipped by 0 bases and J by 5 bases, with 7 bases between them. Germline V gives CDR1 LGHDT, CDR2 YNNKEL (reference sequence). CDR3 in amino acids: CASSQDPGTGELFF. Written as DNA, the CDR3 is TGTGCCAGCAGCCAAGATCCGGGGACCGGGGAGCTGTTTTTT.

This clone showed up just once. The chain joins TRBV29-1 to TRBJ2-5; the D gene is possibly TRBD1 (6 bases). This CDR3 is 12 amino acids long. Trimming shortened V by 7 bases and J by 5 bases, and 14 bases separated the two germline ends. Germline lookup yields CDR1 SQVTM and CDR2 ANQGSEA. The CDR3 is CSGRQAVETQYF. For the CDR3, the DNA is TGCAGCGGAAGACAGGCAGTCGAGACCCAGTACTTC. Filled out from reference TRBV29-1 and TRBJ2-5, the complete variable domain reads SAVISQKPSRDICQRGTSLTIQCQVDSQVTMMFWYRQQPGQSLTLIATANQGSEATYESGFVIDKFPISRPNLTFSTLTVSNMSPEDSSIYLCSGRQAVETQYFGPGTRLLVL.

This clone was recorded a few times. This chain's CDR3 is CASSPTVNFRGNGYTF. CDR3 DNA: TGTGCCAGCAGCCCTACTGTAAACTTCAGGGGAAATGGCTACACCTTC. The chain uses TRBV6-2 or TRBV6-3 and TRBJ1-2; TRBD1 might be the D (6 bases). The germline V and J ends were trimmed by 6 bases and 6 bases, with 23 bases remaining between them. The CDR3 is made up of 16 amino acids. Germline values: CDR1 MNHEY, CDR2 SVGEGT.

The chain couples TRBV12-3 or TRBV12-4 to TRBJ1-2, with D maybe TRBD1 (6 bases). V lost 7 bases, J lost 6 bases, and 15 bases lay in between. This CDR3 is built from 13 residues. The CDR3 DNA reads TGTGCCAGCACCAAGGGGGAATCTAATGGCTACACCTTC. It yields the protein CASTKGESNGYTF.

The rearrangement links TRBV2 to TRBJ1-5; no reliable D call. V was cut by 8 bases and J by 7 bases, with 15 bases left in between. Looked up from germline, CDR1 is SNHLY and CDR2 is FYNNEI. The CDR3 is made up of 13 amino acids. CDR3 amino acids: CASGSDLGQPQHF. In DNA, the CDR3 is TGTGCCAGCGGCAGCGATCTCGGGCAGCCCCAGCATTTT.

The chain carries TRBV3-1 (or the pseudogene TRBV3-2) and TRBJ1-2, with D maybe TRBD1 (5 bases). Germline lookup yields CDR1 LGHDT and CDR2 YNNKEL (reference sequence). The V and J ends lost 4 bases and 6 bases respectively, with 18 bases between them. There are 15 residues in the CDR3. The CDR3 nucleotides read TGTGCCAGCAGCCCTCGACAGCTTCAGTACAATGGCTACACCTTC. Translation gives CASSPRQLQYNGYTF.

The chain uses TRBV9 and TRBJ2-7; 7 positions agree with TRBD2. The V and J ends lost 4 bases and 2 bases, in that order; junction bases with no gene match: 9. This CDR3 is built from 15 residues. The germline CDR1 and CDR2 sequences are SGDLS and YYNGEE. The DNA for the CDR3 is TGTGCCAGCAGCCCAGACCCCGGGAGGACCTACGAGCAGTACTTC. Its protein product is CASSPDPGRTYEQYF.

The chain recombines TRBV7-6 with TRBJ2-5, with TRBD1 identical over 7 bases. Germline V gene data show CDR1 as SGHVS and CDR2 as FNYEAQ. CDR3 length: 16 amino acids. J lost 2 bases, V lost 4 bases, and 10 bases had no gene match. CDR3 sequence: CASSSLTGPLQETQYF. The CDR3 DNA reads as TGTGCCAGCAGCTCGCTGACAGGGCCCCTTCAAGAGACCCAGTACTTC.